These T cell receptor beta chains were read from a single sample in a study of T cells in Graves' hyperthyroidism and ophthalmopathy. Via MiXCR, TCRdb re-called the multiplex PCR reads, giving one row per CDR3 protein. The sample lists hundreds of thousands of distinct CDR3 sequences; roughly 13% were seen once. Input material: blood. The source of these receptors is a middle-aged woman with Graves' ophthalmopathy. Both conserved end residues are part of each CDR3.

V	CDR3
TRBV2	CASSGGRSTNEKLFF
TRBV12-3/TRBV12-4	CASSLDRFYEQYF
TRBV2	CASSEPRTGYEKLFF
TRBV6-1	CASSAQGRKPEAFF
TRBV12-3/TRBV12-4	CASSLVGQGGVSYGYTF
TRBV3-1	CASSQEIMDTEAFF
TRBV6-1	CASSPPGGGQPQHF
TRBV6-2/TRBV6-3	CASSLAGGPGELFF
TRBV18	CASSPPDRRQETQYF
TRBV27	CASSLSSGTTGELFF
TRBV6-5	CASSYSGRRTDTQYF
TRBV20-1	CSARERVAGDEQFF
TRBV27	CASSFEPIPYNEQFF
TRBV5-1	CASSLAQVQGDYEQYF
TRBV4-1	CASSQTVSVRGNEQFF
TRBV5-1	CASSLSPVSYEQYF
TRBV20-1	CSARDTSYEQYF
TRBV6-1	CASSRASEETQYF
TRBV5-1	CASSLEARNTEAFF
TRBV6-1	CASSDGANQPQHF
TRBV20-1	CSGVYGGGRRGTQYF
TRBV20-1	CSARGTRVNSPLHF
TRBV6-2/TRBV6-3	CASSYSSGRANTGELFF
TRBV20-1	CSARVAGGDYGYTF
TRBV3-1	CASSPQDRYNEQFF
TRBV30	CAWTVRRSITEAFF
TRBV10-3	CAISESEGISSGNTIYF
TRBV2	CASSENGRGGNTEAFF
TRBV6-2/TRBV6-3	CASKSSGEEGSSTDTQYF
TRBV10-3	CAISESGTSGCNEQFF
TRBV12-5	CASAPLLGGYTF
TRBV4-2	CASRPRTGGNDEQFF
TRBV3-1	CASSLRDLNTGELFF
TRBV7-2	CASSLDVNQPQHF
TRBV20-1	CAADRVPYSNQPQHF
TRBV10-2	CASSEREINSGNTIYF
TRBV11-3	CASSPRDNTEAFF
TRBV3-1	CASSQDRTPRNTQYF
TRBV20-1	CSASPGVGGTGRQFF
TRBV9	CASSVVGSSYEQYF
TRBV18	CASSLRDPKLDYGYTF
TRBV20-1	CSPRVSGLNEQFF
TRBV12-3/TRBV12-4	CASSSGTVRNTEAFF
TRBV6-1	CASSETGRLGVGEFF
TRBV19	CASSVRGGQGEQFF
TRBV29-1	CSVGDKTGYEQYF
TRBV27	CASSKQGAMGNTEAFF
TRBV2	CASSGGDGYEAFF
TRBV11-2	CAGSFLNEQFF
TRBV12-3/TRBV12-4	CASSPGQGILEQYF
TRBV7-2	CASSLYGHYGYTF
TRBV2	CASSGQGDYGYTF
TRBV19	CATQEVAGGMRETQYF
TRBV19	CASSSQRENTDTQYF